This T cell receptor beta chain was identified during a study of T-cell memory formation after mild COVID-19. TCRdb reprocessed the 5' RACE reads via MiXCR and lists one record per CDR3 protein. The sample includes 580,000 or so distinct CDR3 sequences, roughly a sixth seen only once; the top ten take about 7.4%. Looked up from germline, CDR1 is LGHNA and CDR2 is YNFKEQ. The CDR3 is 16 residues long. V lost 4 bases and J lost 2, with 16 bases in between. Sequencing was performed on PBMCs or a T cell subset sorted from them (not recorded which). The chain is built from TRBV4-2 and TRBJ2-3; D might be TRBD2 (6 bases). The TCR sequence derives from an adult woman who had mild COVID-19 (a few samples of this study predate the infection). Cell type and time point are not known. The CDR3 loop is CASSPRPGGNTDTQYF. Here the CDR3 DNA reads TGTGCCAGCAGCCCTAGGCCCGGGGGTAACACAGATACGCAGTATTTT.